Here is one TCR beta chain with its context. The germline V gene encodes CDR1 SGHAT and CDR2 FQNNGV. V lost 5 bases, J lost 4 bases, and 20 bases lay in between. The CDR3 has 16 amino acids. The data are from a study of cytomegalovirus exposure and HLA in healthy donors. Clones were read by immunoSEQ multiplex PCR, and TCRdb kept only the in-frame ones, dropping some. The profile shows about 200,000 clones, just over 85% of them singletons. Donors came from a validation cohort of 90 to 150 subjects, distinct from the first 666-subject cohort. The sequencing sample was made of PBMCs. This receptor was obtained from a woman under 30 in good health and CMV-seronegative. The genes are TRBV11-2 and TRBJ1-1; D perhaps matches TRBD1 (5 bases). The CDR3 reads CASSLHGGVSSTEAFF. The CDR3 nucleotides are TGTGCCAGCAGCCTCCACGGGGGAGTGTCGTCCACTGAAGCTTTCTTT. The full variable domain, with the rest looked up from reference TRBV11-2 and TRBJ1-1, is EAGVAQSPRYKIIEKRQSVAFWCNPISGHATLYWYQQILGQGPKLLIQFQNNGVVDDSQLPKDRFSAERLKGVDSTLKIQPAKLEDSAVYLCASSLHGGVSSTEAFFGQGTRLTVV.